The 11 T cell receptor beta chains presented below share a single source sample, sequenced in a study of CD8 T cells in ankylosing spondylitis. TCRdb redid the calling of the 5' RACE reads with MiXCR, one entry per CDR3 protein. The data show 150,000 to 200,000 distinct CDR3 sequences, with about 18% seen just once and about 8.3% held by the top ten. Sample: blood, either unsorted or a sorted T cell fraction (not recorded which). The origin of the receptors is a male donor with ankylosing spondylitis or in good health (not recorded which).

This clonotype was detected only a few times. The rearrangement joins TRBV20-1 to TRBJ2-1; 9 bases fit TRBD2. Trimming at V came to 0 bases and at J to 8 bases, leaving 11 bases not matched to a gene. CDR1 is DFQATT, CDR2 SNEGSKA, per germline (reference sequence). This CDR3 has 16 amino acids. The CDR3 nucleotides are TGCAGTGCTAGAGATTCATTAGCGGGGGAGGTTGATGAGCAGTTCTTC. Translating gives CSARDSLAGEVDEQFF.

The rearrangement joins TRBV29-1 to TRBJ2-7; 9 nucleotides line up with TRBD1. The V and J ends lost 5 bases and 6 bases, in that order; junction bases with no gene match: 5. Germline CDR1 and CDR2: SQVTM and ANQGSEA. The CDR3 spans 12 residues. The CDR3 sequence: CSVQQGACEQYF. The CDR3 DNA reads as TGCAGCGTTCAACAGGGGGCATGCGAGCAGTACTTC.

In its sample, this clonotype was seen a few times. The rearrangement joins TRBV27 to TRBJ2-1; 10 nucleotides agree with TRBD2. Trimming took 4 bases from V and 12 from J; bases not matched to a gene: 6. Germline CDR1 MNHEY, CDR2 SMNVEV (reference sequence). The CDR3 sequence is 13 residues long. In DNA form, the CDR3 reads TGTGCCAGCAGTTCACAGACTAGCGGGCTGCAGTTCTTC. Its protein is CASSSQTSGLQFF.

The gene calls are TRBV12-5 and TRBJ2-1; D ambiguous. V was cut by 3 bases and J by 0 bases, with 6 bases left in between. The CDR3 totals 14 residues. The germline CDR1 and CDR2 sequences are LGHNT and FRNRAP. The CDR3 bases are TGTGCTAGTGGTTTAGACATCTCCTACAATGAGCAGTTCTTC. This translates into CASGLDISYNEQFF.

This clonotype was counted once. The gene calls are TRBV12-3 or TRBV12-4 and TRBJ2-2; D perhaps matches TRBD2 (5 bases). The CDR3 has 16 amino acids. V gave up 5 bases and J gave up 2 bases, with 15 bases separating them. The CDR3: CASSPRRAGNTGELFF. DNA for the CDR3: TGTGCCAGCAGTCCCCGTAGGGCGGGTAACACCGGGGAGCTGTTTTTT.

The V and J genes are TRBV2 and TRBJ2-1; weak D call: TRBD2 (6 bases). The germline V gene encodes CDR1 SNHLY and CDR2 FYNNEI. V shed 7 bases and J shed 1 base, with 11 bases lying between them. The CDR3 spans 14 residues. The CDR3 reads CASKAAGSYNEQFF. Written as DNA, the CDR3 is TGTGCCAGCAAGGCGGCGGGGTCCTACAATGAGCAGTTCTTC.

The chain carries TRBV20-1 and TRBJ2-1, with a weak D call TRBD1 (6 bases). CDR3 length: 13 residues. V was pared by 6 bases and J by 5 bases, with 14 bases between. Germline values: CDR1 DFQATT, CDR2 SNEGSKA (reference sequence). The CDR3 coding sequence is TGCAGTGCAGGTCCGGACAGCGACAATGAGCAGTTCTTC. Protein sequence: CSAGPDSDNEQFF.

This clonotype has only a few counts. The V call is TRBV6-5, the J call TRBJ2-4, with 7 bases lining up with TRBD2. The CDR3 loop spans 16 amino acids. V trimming: 2 bases; J trimming: 2 bases; junction bases outside the gene matches: 6. The germline V gene encodes CDR1 MNHEY and CDR2 SVGAGI. DNA of the CDR3: TGTGCCAGCAGTTACATTCTGACTAGCTCCAAAAACATTCAGTACTTC. It specifies CASSYILTSSKNIQYF.

This clonotype was seen many times. V and J are TRBV28 and TRBJ2-7, with unresolved D. With 6 bases removed from V and 5 bases from J, the gap between germline ends came to 11 bases. This CDR3 comprises 12 residues. Germline-derived CDR1 and CDR2 are MDHEN and SYDVKM. CDR3 sequence: CASSTPPNEQYF. DNA of the CDR3: TGTGCCAGCAGCACACCGCCTAACGAGCAGTACTTC.

The rearrangement joins TRBV3-1 to TRBJ1-1; D remains unclear. V dropped 4 bases and J dropped 6 bases, with 12 bases sitting between them. Germline values: CDR1 LGHDT, CDR2 YNNKEL (reference sequence). The CDR3 runs to 13 residues. The CDR3 DNA is TGTGCCAGCAGCCTGGGAACAAACCCTGAAGCTTTCTTT. It specifies CASSLGTNPEAFF.

V and J are TRBV7-7 and TRBJ2-3; TRBD2 agrees at 9 bases. Germline-derived CDR1 and CDR2 are SSHAT and FNYEAQ (reference sequence). The CDR3 length is 14 residues. V lost 4 bases to trimming and J lost 5 bases; unmatched junction nucleotides: 4. The CDR3 DNA follows: TGTGCCAGCAGCTCTGGACTAGCGTTAGATACGCAGTATTTT. Translation: CASSSGLALDTQYF.